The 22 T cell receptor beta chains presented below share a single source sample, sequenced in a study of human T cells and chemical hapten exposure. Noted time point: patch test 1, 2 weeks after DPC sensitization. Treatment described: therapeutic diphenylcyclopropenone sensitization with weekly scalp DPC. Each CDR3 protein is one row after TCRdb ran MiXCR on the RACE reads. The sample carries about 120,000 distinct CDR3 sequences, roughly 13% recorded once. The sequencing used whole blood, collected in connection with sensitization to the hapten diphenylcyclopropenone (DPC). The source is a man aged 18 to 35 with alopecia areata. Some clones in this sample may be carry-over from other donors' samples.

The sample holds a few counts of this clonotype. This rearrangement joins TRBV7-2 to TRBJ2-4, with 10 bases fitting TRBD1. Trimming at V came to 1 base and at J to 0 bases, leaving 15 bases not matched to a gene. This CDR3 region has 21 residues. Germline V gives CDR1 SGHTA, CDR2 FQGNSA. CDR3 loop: CASSLGLRQGAGYLAKNIQYF. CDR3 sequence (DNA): TGTGCCAGCAGCTTAGGACTTAGACAGGGGGCTGGGTACCTAGCCAAAAACATTCAGTACTTC.

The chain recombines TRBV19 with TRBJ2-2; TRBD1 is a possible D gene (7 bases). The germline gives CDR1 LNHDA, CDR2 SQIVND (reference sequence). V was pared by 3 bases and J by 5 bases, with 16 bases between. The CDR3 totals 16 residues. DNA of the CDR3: TGTGCCAGTAGTATTAGGAGGGGGCTCAGAACCGGGGAGCTGTTTTTT. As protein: CASSIRRGLRTGELFF. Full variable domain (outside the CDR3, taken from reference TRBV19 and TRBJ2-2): DGGITQSPKYLFRKEGQNVTLSCEQNLNHDAMYWYRQDPGQGLRLIYYSQIVNDFQKGDIAEGYSVSREKKESFPLTVTSAQKNPTAFYLCASSIRRGLRTGELFFGEGSRLTVL.

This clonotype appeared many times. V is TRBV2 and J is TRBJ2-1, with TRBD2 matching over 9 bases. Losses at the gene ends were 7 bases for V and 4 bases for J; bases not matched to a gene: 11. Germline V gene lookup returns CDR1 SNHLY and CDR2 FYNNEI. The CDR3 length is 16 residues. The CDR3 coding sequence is TGTGCCAGCAATCTAGCGGGGCCTCAGGGTTACAATGAGCAGTTCTTC. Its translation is CASNLAGPQGYNEQFF.

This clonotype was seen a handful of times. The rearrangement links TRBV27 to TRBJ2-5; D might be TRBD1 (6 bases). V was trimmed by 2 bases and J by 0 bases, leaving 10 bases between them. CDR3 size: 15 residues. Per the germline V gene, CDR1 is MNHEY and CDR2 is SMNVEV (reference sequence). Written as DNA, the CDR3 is TGTGCCAGCAGTTTAATCGCAGGGGACCAAGAGACCCAGTACTTC. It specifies CASSLIAGDQETQYF.

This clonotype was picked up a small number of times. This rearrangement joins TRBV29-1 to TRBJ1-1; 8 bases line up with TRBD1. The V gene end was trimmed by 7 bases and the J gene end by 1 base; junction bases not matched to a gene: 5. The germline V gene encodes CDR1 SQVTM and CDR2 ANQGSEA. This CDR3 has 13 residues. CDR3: CSGRGQGNTEAFF. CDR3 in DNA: TGCAGCGGCAGGGGGCAGGGGAACACTGAAGCTTTCTTT.

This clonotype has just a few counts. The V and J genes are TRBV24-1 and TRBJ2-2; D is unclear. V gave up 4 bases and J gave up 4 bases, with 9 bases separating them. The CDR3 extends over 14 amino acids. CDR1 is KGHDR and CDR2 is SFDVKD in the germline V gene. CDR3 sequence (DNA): TGTGCCACCAGTGAAAAGGAGTTCACCGGGGAGCTGTTTTTT. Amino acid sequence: CATSEKEFTGELFF.

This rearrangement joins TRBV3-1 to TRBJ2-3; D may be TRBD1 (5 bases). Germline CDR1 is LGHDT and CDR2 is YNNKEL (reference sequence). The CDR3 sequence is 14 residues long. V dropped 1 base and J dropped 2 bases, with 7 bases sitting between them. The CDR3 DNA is TGTGCCAGCAGCCAAGCAGGGCCCACAGATACGCAGTATTTT. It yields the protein CASSQAGPTDTQYF.

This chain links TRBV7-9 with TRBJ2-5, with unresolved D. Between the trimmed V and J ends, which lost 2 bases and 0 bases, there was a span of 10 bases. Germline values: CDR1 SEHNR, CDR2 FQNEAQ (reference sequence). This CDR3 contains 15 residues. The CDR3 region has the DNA TGTGCCAGCAGCTTACTAGGCAGCGACCAAGAGACCCAGTACTTC. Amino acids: CASSLLGSDQETQYF.

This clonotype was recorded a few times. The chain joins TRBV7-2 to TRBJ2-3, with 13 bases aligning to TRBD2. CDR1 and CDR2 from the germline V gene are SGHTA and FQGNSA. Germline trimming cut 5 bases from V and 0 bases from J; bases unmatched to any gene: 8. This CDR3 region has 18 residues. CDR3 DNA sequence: TGTGCCAGCAGCGCAACTAGCGGGGGGGATACTAGCACAGATACGCAGTATTTT. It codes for CASSATSGGDTSTDTQYF.

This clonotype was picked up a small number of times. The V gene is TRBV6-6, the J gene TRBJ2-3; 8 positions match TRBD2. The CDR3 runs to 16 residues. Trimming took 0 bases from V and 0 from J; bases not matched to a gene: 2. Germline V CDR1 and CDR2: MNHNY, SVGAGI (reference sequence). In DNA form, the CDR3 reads TGTGCCAGCAGTTACTCTATAGCGGGGAGCACAGATACGCAGTATTTT. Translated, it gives CASSYSIAGSTDTQYF.

The CDR3 sequence: CASSLNLLAGVRNEQFF. The CDR3 region has the DNA TGTGCCAGCAGCCTTAATCTCCTAGCGGGGGTTCGCAATGAGCAGTTCTTC. The V gene is TRBV13, the J gene TRBJ2-1, with 10 bases aligning to TRBD2. V gave up 5 bases and J gave up 6 bases; unmatched junction bases: 13. The CDR3 has 17 amino acids. CDR1 is PRHDT, CDR2 FYEKMQ, per germline (reference sequence).

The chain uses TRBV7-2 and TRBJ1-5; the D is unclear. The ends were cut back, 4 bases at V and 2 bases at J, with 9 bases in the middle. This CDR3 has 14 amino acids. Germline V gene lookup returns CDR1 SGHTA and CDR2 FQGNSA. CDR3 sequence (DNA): TGTGCCAGCAGCTATACAACTGGCAATCAGCCCCAGCATTTT. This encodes CASSYTTGNQPQHF.

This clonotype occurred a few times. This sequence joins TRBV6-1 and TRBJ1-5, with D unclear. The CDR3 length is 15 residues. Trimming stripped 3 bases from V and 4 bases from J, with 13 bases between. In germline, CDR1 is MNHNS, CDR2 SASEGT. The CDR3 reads CASSEWTAANQPQHF. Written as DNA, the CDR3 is TGTGCCAGCAGTGAGTGGACTGCCGCGAATCAGCCCCAGCATTTT.

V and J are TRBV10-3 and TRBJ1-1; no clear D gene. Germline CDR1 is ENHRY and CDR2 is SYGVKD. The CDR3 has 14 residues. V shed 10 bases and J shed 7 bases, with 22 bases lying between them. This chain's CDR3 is CATSGVEGGDEAFF. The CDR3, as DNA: TGTGCCACCTCCGGGGTGGAGGGCGGTGATGAAGCTTTCTTT.

Here the CDR3 DNA reads TGTGCCAGCAGCTTAATCACAGCGGGGGCGCACAATGAGCAGTTCTTC. Amino acid sequence: CASSLITAGAHNEQFF. The chain joins TRBV7-9 to TRBJ2-1; 8 nucleotides agree with TRBD2. The CDR3 totals 16 residues. The V segment lost 2 bases and the J segment 5 bases; nucleotides outside the gene matches: 8. Germline V gene lookup returns CDR1 SEHNR and CDR2 FQNEAQ (reference sequence).

The CDR3 coding sequence is TGCAGTGCTAGAGATAACCCACTAGCGGATAGCACAGATACGCAGTATTTT. This encodes CSARDNPLADSTDTQYF. The V and J genes are TRBV20-1 and TRBJ2-3, with 8 bases lining up with TRBD2. The CDR3 has 17 residues. CDR1 DFQATT and CDR2 SNEGSKA come from the germline V gene (reference sequence). Trimming took 0 bases from V and 0 from J; bases not matched to a gene: 8.

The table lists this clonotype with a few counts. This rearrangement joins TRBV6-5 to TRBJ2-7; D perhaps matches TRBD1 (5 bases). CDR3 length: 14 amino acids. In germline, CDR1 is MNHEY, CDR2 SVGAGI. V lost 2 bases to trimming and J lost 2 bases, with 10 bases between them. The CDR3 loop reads CASSYGAEAYEQYV. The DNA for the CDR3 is TGTGCCAGCAGTTACGGGGCGGAAGCCTACGAGCAGTACGTC.

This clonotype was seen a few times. This CDR3 is CASSVDTYTEAFF. CDR3 sequence (DNA): TGTGCCAGCAGCGTTGACACTTACACTGAAGCTTTCTTT. The genes are TRBV9 and TRBJ1-1; D remains unclear. The V gene lost 2 bases and the J gene lost 3 bases, with 8 bases spanning the gap. This CDR3 is built from 13 residues. Germline CDR1 and CDR2: SGDLS and YYNGEE.

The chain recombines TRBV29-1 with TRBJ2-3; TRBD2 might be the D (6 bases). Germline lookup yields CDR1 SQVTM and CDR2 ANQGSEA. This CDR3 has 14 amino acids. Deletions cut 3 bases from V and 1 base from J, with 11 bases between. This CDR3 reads CSVDIGGGTDTQYF. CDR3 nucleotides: TGCAGCGTTGACATAGGAGGGGGCACAGATACGCAGTATTTT.

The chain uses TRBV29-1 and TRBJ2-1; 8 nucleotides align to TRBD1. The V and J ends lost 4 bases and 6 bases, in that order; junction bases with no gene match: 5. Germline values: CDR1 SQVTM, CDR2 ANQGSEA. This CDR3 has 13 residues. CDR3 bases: TGCAGCGTTGCCCGTGACAGGGGCAATGAGCAGTTCTTC. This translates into CSVARDRGNEQFF.

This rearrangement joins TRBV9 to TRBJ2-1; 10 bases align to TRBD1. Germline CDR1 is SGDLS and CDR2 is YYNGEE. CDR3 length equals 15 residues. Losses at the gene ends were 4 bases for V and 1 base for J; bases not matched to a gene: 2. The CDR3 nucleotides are TGTGCCAGCAGCAGGACAGGGGGTTCCTACAATGAGCAGTTCTTC. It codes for CASSRTGGSYNEQFF.

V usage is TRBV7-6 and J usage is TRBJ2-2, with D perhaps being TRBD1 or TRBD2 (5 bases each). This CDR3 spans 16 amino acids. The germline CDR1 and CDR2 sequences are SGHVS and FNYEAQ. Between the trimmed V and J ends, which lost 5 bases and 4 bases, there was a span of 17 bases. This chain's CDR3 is CASSPIQGPVTGELFF. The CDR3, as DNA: TGTGCCAGCAGCCCAATCCAGGGACCTGTCACCGGGGAGCTGTTTTTT.